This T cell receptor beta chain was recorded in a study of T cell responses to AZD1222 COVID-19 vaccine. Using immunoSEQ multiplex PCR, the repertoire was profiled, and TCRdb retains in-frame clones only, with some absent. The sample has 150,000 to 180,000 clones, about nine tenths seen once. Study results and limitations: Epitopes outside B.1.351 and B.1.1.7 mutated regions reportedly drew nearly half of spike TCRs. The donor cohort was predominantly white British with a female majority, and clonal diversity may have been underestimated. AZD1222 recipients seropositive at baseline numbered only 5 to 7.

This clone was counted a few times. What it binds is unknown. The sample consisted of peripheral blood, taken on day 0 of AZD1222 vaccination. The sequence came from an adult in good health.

The CDR3 reads CASSDSDRFYSNQPQHF. In DNA form, the CDR3 reads TGTGCCAGCAGTGACTCGGACAGGTTTTATAGCAATCAGCCCCAGCATTTT. The gene calls are TRBV6-4 and TRBJ1-5; TRBD1 matches 7 bases. Germline-derived CDR1 and CDR2 are MRHNA and SNTAGT. Trimming at V came to 0 bases and at J to 0 bases, leaving 5 bases not matched to a gene. The CDR3 extends over 17 amino acids.